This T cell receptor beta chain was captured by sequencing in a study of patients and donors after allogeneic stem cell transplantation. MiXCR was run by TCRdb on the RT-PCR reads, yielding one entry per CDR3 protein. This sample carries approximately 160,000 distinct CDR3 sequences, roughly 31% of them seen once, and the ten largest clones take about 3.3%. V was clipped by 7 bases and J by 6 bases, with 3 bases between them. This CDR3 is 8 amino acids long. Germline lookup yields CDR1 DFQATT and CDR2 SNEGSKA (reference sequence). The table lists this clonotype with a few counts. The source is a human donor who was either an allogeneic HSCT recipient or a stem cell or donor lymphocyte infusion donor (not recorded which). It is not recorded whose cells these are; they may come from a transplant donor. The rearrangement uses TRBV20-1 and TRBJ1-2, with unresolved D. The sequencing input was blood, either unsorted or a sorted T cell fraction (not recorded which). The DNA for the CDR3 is TGCAGTGAGGATGGCTACACCTTC. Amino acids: CSEDGYTF.